The entry below describes one TCR beta chain. The data were taken from a study of Tregs in tolerant kidney transplant recipients. Assay used: immunoSEQ multiplex PCR; TCRdb lists only in-frame clones, some missing. This sample carries about 77,000 clones, around 98% of them seen once, and the ten largest clones take 0.56%. The CDR3 is made up of 13 amino acids. Germline CDR1 is SEHNR and CDR2 is FQNEAQ (reference sequence). V lost 3 bases, J lost 3 bases, and 9 bases lay in between. This receptor was taken from a human donor who received a combined kidney and bone marrow transplant. V gene TRBV7-9 combines with J gene TRBJ2-7; D is unclear. The sequencing used CD4+ T cells from blood, collected before the transplant. CDR3 residues: CASSFDGVYEQYF. DNA for the CDR3: TGTGCCAGCAGCTTTGACGGAGTCTACGAGCAGTACTTC. Combining the CDR3 with reference TRBV7-9 and TRBJ2-7 gives the whole variable domain DTGVSQNPRHKITKRGQNVTFRCDPISEHNRLYWYRQTLGQGPEFLTYFQNEAQLEKSRLLSDRFSAERPKGSFSTLEIQRTEQGDSAMYLCASSFDGVYEQYFGPGTRLTVT.